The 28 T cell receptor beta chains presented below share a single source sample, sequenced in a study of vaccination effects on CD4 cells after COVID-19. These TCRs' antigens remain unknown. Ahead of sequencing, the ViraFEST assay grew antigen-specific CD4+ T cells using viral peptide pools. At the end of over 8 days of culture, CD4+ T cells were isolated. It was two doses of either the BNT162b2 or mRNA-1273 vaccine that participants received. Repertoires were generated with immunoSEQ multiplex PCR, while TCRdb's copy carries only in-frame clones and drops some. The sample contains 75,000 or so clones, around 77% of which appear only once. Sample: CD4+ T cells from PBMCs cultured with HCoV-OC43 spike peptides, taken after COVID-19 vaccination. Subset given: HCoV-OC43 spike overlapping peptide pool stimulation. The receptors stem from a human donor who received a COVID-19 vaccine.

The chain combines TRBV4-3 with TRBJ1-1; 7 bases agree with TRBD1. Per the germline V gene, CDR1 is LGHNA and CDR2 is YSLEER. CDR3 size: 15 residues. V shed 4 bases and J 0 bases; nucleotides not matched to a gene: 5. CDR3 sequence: CASSRGGQMNTEAFF. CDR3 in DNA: TGCGCCAGCAGCCGGGGGGGACAGATGAACACTGAAGCTTTCTTT.

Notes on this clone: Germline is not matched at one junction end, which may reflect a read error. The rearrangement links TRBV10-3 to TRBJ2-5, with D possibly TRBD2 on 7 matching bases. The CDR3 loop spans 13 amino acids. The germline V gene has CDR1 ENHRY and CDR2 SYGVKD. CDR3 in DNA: TGCGCCACCAACGGGGGGCCGGAGGAGACCCAGTACTTC. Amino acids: CATNGGPEETQYF.

The CDR3 sequence: CASRSWDREDYGYTF. The CDR3 DNA reads TGTGCCAGCAGGTCATGGGACAGGGAAGACTATGGCTACACCTTC. V usage is TRBV6-4 and J usage is TRBJ1-2; 9 bases fit TRBD1. The CDR3 length is 15 residues. V lost 6 bases and J lost 3; bases outside the gene matches: 8. Per germline, CDR1 MRHNA and CDR2 SNTAGT.

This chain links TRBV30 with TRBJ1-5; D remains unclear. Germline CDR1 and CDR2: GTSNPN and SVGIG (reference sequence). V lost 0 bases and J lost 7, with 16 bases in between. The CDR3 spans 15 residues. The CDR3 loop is CAWSVHVGGGQPQHF. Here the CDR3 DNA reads TGTGCCTGGAGTGTACATGTTGGAGGAGGCCAGCCCCAGCATTTT.

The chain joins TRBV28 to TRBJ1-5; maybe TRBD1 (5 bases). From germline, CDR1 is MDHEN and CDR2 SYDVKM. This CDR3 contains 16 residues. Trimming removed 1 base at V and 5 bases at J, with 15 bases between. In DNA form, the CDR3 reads TGTGCCAGCAGTTTATCCCGCAGGGCTCGGTATCAGCCCCAGCATTTT. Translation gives CASSLSRRARYQPQHF.

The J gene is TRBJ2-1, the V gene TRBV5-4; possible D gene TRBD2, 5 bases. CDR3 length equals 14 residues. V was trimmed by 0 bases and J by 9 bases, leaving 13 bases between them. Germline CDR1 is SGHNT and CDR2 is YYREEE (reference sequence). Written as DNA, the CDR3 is TGTGCCAGCAGCTTGGGGCTGCTAGAGGGTGAGCAGTTCTTC. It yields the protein CASSLGLLEGEQFF.

This CDR3 reads CASSALDRGNEQFF. The CDR3 region has the DNA TGCGCCAGCAGTGCCCTGGACAGGGGCAATGAGCAGTTCTTC. This chain connects TRBV10-2 to TRBJ2-1; 9 positions match TRBD1. The germline V gene has CDR1 WSHSY and CDR2 SAAADI. V trimming: 4 bases; J trimming: 6 bases; junction bases outside the gene matches: 4. This CDR3 has 14 residues.

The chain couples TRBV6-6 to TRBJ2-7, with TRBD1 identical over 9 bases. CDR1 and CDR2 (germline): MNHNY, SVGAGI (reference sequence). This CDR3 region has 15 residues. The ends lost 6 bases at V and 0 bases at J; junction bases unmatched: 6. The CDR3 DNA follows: TGTGCCAGCAGCCCGGACAGGGGATCCTCCTACGAGCAGTACGTC. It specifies CASSPDRGSSYEQYV.

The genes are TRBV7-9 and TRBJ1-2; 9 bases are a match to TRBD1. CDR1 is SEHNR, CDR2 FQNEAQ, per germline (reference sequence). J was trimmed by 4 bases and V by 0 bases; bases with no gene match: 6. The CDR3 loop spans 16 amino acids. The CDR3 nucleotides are TGTGCCAGCAGCTTAGCGGGACAGGGAGGTGGCTATGGCTACACCTTC. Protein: CASSLAGQGGGYGYTF.

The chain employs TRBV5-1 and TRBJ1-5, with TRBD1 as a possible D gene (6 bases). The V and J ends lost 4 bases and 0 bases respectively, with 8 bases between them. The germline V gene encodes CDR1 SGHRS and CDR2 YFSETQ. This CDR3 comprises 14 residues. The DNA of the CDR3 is TGCGCCAGCAGCCCGGACAGTAGCAATCAGCCCCAGCATTTT. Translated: CASSPDSSNQPQHF.

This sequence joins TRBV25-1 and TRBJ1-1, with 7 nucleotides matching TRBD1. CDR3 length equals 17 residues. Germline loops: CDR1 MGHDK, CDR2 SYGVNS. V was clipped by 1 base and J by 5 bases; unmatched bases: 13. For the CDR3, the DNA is TGTGCCAGCAGTGAATCCAAGGGGGCGGGAGTGAGGACTGAAGCTTTCTTT. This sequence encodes CASSESKGAGVRTEAFF. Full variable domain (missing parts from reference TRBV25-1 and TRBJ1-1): EADIYQTPRYLVIGTGKKITLECSQTMGHDKMYWYQQDPGMELHLIHYSYGVNSTEKGDLSSESTVSRIRTEHFPLTLESARPSHTSQYLCASSESKGAGVRTEAFFGQGTRLTVV.

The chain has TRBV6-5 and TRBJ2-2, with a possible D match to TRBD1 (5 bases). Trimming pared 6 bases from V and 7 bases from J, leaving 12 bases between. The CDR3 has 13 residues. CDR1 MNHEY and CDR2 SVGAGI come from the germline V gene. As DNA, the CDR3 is TGTGCCAGCAGGGGGCTGACGTTCGGGGAGCTGTTTTTT. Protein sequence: CASRGLTFGELFF.

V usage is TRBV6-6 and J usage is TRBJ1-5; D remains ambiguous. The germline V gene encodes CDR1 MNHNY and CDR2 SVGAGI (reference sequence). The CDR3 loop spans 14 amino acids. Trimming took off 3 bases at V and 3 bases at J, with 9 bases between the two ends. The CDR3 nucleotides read TGTGCCAGCAGTTATCTGGTTGACAATCAGCCCCAGCATTTT. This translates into CASSYLVDNQPQHF.

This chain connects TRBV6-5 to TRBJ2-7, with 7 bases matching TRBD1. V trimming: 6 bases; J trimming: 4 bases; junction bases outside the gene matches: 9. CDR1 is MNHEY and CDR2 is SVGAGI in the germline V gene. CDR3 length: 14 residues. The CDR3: CASRDRDSPYEQYV. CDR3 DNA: TGTGCCAGCAGGGACCGGGACAGCCCTTACGAGCAGTACGTC.

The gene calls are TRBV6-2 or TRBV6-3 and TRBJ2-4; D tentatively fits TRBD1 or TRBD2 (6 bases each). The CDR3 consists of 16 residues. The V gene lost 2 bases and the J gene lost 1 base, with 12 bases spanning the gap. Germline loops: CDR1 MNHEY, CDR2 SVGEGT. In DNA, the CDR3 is TGTGCCAGCAGTTACGGGGGGCCGGTGGCCAAAAACATTCAGTACTTC. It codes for CASSYGGPVAKNIQYF.

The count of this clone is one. CDR3: CASSQAGRGNDQPQHF. The CDR3 DNA sequence: TGTGCCAGCAGCCAAGCGGGCAGGGGTAACGATCAGCCCCAGCATTTT. This rearrangement joins TRBV4-2 to TRBJ1-5, with D possibly TRBD1 on 6 matching bases. Trimming took 1 base from V and 5 from J, leaving 15 bases between them. CDR1 is LGHNA and CDR2 is YNFKEQ in the germline V gene. The CDR3 spans 16 residues.

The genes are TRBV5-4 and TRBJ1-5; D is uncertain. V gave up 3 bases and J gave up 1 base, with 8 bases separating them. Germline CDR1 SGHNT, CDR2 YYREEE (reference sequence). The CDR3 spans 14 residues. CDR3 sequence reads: CASSSGGSNQPQHF. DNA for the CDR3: TGTGCCAGCAGCTCGGGAGGGAGCAATCAGCCCCAGCATTTT.

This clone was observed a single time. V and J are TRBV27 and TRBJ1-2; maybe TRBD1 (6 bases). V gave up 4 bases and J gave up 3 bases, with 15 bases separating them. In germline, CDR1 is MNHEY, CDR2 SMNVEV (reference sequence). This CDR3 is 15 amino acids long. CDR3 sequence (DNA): TGTGCCAGCAGTTCACATTTGGGGGGCCACTATGGCTACACCTTC. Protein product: CASSSHLGGHYGYTF.

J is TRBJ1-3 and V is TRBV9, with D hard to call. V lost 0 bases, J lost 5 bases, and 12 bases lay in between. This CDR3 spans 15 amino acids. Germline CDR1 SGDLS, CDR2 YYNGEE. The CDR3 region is CASSVDGVLRNTIYF. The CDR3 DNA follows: TGTGCCAGCAGCGTAGATGGGGTGCTCAGAAACACCATATATTTT.

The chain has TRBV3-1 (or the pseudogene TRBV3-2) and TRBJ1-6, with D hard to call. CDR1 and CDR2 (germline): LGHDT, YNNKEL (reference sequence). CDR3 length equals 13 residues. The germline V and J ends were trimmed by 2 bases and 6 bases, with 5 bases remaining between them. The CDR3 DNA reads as TGTGCCAGCAGCCAATCGGGTAATTCACCCCTCCACTTT. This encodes CASSQSGNSPLHF.

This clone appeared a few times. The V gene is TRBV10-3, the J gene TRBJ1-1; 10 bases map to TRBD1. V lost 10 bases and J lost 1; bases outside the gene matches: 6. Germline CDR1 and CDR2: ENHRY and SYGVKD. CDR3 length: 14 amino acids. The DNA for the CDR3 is TGTGCCACAGGGACAGGGGACGGGAACACTGAAGCTTTCTTT. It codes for CATGTGDGNTEAFF.

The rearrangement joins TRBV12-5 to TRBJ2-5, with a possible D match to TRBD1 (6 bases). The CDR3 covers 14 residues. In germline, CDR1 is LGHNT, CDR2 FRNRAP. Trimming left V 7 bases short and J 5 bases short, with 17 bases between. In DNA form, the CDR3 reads TGTGCTAGTGAGAGGGGAATGGGGGCGGAGACCCAGTACTTC. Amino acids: CASERGMGAETQYF.

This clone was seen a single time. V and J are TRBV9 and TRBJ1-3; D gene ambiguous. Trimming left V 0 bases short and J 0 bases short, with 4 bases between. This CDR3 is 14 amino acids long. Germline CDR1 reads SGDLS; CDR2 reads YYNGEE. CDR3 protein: CASSVGSSGNTIYF. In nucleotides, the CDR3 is TGTGCCAGCAGCGTAGGGAGCTCTGGAAACACCATATATTTT.

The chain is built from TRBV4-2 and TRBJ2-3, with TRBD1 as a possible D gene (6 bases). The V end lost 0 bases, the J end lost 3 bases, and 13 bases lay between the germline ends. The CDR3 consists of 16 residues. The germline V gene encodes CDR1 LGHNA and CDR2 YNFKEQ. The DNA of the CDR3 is TGTGCCAGCAGCCAAGATTTCCAGGGGATTACAGATACGCAGTATTTT. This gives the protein CASSQDFQGITDTQYF.

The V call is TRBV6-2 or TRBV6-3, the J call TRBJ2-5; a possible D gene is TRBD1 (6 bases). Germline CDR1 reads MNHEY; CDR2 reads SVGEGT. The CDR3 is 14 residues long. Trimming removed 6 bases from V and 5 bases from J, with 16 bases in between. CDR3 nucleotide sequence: TGTGCCAGCAGCCACCCACAGGGTGCGGAGACCCAGTACTTC. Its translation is CASSHPQGAETQYF.

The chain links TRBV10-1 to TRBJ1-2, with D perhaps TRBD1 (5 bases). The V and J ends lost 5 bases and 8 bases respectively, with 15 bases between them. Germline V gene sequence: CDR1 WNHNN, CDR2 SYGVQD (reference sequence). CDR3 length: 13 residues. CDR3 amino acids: CASSPGTATGYTF. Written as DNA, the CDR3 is TGCGCCAGCAGTCCCGGGACTGCCACCGGCTACACCTTC.

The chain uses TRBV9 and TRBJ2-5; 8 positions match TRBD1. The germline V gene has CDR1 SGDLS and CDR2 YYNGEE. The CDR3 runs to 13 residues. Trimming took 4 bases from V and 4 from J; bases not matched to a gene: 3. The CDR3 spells CASSSQGGETQYF. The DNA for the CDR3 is TGTGCCAGCAGCTCACAGGGGGGAGAGACCCAGTACTTC. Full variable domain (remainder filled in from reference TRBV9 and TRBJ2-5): DSGVTQTPKHLITATGQRVTLRCSPRSGDLSVYWYQQSLDQGLQFLIQYYNGEERAKGNILERFSAQQFPDLHSELNLSSLELGDSALYFCASSSQGGETQYFGPGTRLLVL.

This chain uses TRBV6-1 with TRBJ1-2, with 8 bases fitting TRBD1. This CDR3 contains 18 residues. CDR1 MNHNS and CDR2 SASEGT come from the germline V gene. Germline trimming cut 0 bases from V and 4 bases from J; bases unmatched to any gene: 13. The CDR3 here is CASSEADRVPLLVYGYTF. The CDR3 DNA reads TGTGCCAGCAGTGAAGCGGACAGGGTTCCTCTTCTCGTCTATGGCTACACCTTC.